This TCR beta chain was identified in a study of cytomegalovirus exposure and HLA in healthy donors. The study ran its PCR with 60 Vbeta and 13 Jbeta primers. Repertoires were generated with immunoSEQ multiplex PCR, while TCRdb's copy carries only in-frame clones and drops some. Counted here are roughly 84,000 clones, around 73% occurring once; the ten biggest clones make up about 3.1%. As for the donors, each was a healthy bone marrow donor. V lost 3 bases and J 0 bases, leaving 14 bases between the germline ends. CDR3 size: 16 residues. Germline V gene data show CDR1 as SGHVS and CDR2 as FQNEAQ. Sequencing was done on a sample of PBMCs. The rearrangement links TRBV7-8 to TRBJ1-2; D not certain. The receptor comes from a man between 50 and 59 years old in good health and CMV-seronegative. CDR3 amino acids: CASSLDAGMANYGYTF. In DNA form, the CDR3 reads TGTGCCAGCAGCTTGGATGCGGGGATGGCTAACTATGGCTACACCTTC.